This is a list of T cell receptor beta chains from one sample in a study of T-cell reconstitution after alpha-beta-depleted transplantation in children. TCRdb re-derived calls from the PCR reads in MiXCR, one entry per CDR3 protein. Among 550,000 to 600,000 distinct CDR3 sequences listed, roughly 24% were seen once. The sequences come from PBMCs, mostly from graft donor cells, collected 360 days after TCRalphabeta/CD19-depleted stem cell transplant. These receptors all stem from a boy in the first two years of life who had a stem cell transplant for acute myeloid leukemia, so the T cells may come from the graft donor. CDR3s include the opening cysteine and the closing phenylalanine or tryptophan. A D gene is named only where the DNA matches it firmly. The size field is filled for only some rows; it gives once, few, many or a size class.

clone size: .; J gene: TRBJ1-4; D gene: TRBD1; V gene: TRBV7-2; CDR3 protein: CASSSQTGQGEKLFF; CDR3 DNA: TGTGCCAGCAGCTCCCAAACCGGACAGGGTGAAAAACTGTTTTTT
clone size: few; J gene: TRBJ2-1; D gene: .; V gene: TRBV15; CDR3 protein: CATSRDGRGYEQFF; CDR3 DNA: TGTGCCACCAGCAGAGATGGCAGGGGCTATGAGCAGTTCTTC
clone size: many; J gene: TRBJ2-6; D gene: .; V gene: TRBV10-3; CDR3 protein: CAISPRASGANVLTF; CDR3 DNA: TGTGCCATCAGTCCCAGGGCCTCTGGGGCCAACGTCCTGACTTTC
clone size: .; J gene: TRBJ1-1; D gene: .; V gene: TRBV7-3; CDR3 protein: CASSLQGGARMNTEAFF; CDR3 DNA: TGTGCCAGCAGCCTCCAGGGCGGGGCCCGAATGAACACTGAAGCTTTCTTT
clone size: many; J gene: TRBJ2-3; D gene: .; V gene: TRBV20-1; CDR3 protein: CSARTGSAQYF; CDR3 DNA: TGCAGTGCTAGAACAGGGAGCGCGCAGTATTTT
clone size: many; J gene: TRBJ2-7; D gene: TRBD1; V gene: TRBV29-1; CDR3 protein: CSVVRGGQPYEQYF; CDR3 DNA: TGCAGCGTTGTTAGAGGGGGACAGCCCTACGAGCAGTACTTC
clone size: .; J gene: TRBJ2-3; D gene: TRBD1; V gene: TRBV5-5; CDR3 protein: CASSLEFGTGGFTDTQYF; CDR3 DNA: TGTGCCAGCAGCTTGGAGTTTGGGACAGGGGGCTTCACAGATACGCAGTATTTT
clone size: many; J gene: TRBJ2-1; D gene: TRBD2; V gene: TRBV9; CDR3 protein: CASSVEGLAGGNEQFF; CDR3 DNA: TGTGCCAGCAGCGTAGAGGGACTAGCGGGGGGGAATGAGCAGTTCTTC
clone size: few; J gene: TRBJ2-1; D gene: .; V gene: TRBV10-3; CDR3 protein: CAISEPSEGGSAEQFF; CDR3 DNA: TGTGCCATCAGTGAACCGTCGGAGGGCGGAAGTGCTGAGCAGTTCTTC
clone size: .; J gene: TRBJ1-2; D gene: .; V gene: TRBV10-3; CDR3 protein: CAISESRGDGYTF; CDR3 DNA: TGTGCCATCAGTGAGTCCAGGGGCGATGGCTACACCTTC
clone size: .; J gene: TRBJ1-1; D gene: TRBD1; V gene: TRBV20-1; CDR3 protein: CSARTGNLEAFF; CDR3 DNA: TGCAGTGCTAGGACAGGGAACCTTGAAGCTTTCTTT
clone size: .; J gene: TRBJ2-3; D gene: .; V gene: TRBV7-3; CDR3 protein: CASSRNDQPESQQYF; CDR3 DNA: TGTGCCAGCTCTAGGAACGACCAGCCAGAGAGTCAGCAGTATTTT
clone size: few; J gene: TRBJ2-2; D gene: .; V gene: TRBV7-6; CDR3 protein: CASSSWDAYTGELFF; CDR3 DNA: TGTGCCAGCAGCTCTTGGGACGCCTACACCGGGGAGCTGTTTTTT
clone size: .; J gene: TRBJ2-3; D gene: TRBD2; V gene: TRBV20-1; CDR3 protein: CRSSGAPPADTQYF; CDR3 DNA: TGCAGGAGTAGCGGGGCTCCCCCGGCAGATACGCAGTATTTT
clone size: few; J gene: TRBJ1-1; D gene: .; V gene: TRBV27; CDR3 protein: CASSLSGPRNTEAFF; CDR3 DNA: TGTGCCAGCAGTTTATCGGGACCGCGGAACACTGAAGCTTTCTTT
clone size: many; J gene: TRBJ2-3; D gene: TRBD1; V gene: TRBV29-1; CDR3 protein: CSEGQSTDTQYF; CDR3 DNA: TGCAGCGAGGGACAGAGCACAGATACGCAGTATTTT
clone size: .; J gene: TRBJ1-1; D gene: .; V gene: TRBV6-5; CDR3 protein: CASSPSGLNKHTEAFF; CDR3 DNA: TGTGCCAGCAGCCCCTCCGGGCTTAACAAGCACACTGAAGCTTTCTTT
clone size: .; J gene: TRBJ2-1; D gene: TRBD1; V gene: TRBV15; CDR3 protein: CATSRELGATGTHEQFF; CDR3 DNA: TGTGCCACCAGCAGAGAGTTGGGGGCGACAGGGACCCATGAGCAGTTCTTC
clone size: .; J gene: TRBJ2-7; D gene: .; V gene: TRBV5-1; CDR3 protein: CASSLVVLTENYEQYF; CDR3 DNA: TGCGCCAGCAGCTTGGTGGTCCTTACAGAAAACTACGAGCAGTACTTC
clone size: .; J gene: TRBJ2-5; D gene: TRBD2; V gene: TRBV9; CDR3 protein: CASSGWTSGEQETQYF; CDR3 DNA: TGTGCCAGCAGCGGTTGGACTAGCGGGGAACAAGAGACCCAGTACTTC
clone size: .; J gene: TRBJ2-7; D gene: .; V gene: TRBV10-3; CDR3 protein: CAISDSGREQYF; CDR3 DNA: TGTGCCATCAGTGATTCAGGGCGCGAGCAGTACTTC
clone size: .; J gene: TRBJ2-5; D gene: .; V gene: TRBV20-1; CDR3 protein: CSATGGGGEETQYF; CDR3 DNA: TGCAGTGCTACAGGAGGGGGGGGGGAAGAGACCCAGTACTTC
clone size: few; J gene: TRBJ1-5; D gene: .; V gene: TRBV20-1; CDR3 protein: CSARDPLGQNSNQPQHF; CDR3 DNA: TGCAGTGCTAGAGACCCCTTGGGGCAGAATAGCAATCAGCCCCAGCATTTT
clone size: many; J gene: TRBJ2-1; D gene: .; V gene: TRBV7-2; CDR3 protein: CASSFRPTQFF; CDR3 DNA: TGTGCCAGCAGCTTCCGCCCGACGCAGTTCTTC
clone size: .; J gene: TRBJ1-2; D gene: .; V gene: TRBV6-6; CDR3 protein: CASSYETGYGYTF; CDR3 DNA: TGTGCCAGCAGTTATGAGACGGGCTATGGCTACACCTTC
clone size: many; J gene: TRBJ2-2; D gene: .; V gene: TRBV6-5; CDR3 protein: CASSYSPGDSVELFF; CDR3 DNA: TGTGCCAGCAGTTACTCCCCGGGGGACAGTGTGGAGCTGTTTTTT
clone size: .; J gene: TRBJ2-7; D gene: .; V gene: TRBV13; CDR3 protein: CASSSNLERGAGQYF; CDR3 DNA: TGTGCCAGCAGCTCAAACCTCGAACGGGGTGCCGGGCAGTACTTC
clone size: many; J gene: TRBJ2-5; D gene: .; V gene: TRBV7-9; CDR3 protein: CASSSPLGPTETQYF; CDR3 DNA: TGTGCCAGCAGCTCCCCGCTTGGTCCGACAGAGACCCAGTACTTC
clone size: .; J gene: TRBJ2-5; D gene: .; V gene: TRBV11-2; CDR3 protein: CASSLTGLDQETQYF; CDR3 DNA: TGTGCCAGCAGCCTCACCGGATTAGACCAAGAGACCCAGTACTTC
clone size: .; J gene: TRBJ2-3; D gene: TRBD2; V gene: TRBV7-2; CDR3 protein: CASSLVGLGYF; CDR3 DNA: TGTGCCAGCAGCTTGGTAGGACTAGGGTATTTT
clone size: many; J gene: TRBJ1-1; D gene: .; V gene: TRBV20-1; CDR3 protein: CSASPKGSTWYTEAFF; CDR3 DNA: TGCAGTGCTAGTCCGAAGGGGAGTACGTGGTACACTGAAGCTTTCTTT
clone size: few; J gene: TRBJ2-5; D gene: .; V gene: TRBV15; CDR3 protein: CATHRPMGETQYF; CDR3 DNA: TGTGCGACCCACCGTCCGATGGGGGAGACCCAGTACTTC
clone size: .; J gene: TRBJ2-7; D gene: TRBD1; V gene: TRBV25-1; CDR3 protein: CASSLGAGGFEQYF; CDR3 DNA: TGTGCCAGCAGTCTAGGGGCAGGGGGTTTCGAGCAGTACTTC
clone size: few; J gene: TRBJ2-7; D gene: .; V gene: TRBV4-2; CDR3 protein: CASSQETADGTGPDYEQYF; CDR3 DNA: TGTGCCAGCAGCCAAGAAACCGCAGACGGAACAGGGCCAGACTACGAGCAGTACTTC
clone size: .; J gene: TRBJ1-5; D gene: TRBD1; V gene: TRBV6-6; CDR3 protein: CASRTGVNQPQHF; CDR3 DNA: TGTGCCAGCAGAACAGGGGTAAATCAGCCCCAGCATTTT
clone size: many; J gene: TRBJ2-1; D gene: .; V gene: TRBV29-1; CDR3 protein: CSVEFRGGLEQFF; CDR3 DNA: TGCAGCGTTGAATTCCGCGGGGGCCTTGAGCAGTTCTTC
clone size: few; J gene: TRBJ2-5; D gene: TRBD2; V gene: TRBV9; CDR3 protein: CASSVGLNSGGVQETQYF; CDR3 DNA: TGTGCCAGCAGCGTGGGGCTTAATAGCGGGGGGGTACAAGAGACCCAGTACTTC
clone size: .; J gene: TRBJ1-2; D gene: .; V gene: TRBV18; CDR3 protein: CASSPDRGQTAYTF; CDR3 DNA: TGTGCCAGCTCGCCGGACAGAGGACAGACGGCGTACACCTTC
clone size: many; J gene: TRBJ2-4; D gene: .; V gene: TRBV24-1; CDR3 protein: CATSEPGAENIQYF; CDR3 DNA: TGTGCCACCAGTGAGCCGGGAGCTGAAAACATTCAGTACTTC
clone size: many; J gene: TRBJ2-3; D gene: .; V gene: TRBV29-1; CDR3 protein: CSAHGAVGQYF; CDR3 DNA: TGCAGCGCCCACGGGGCAGTGGGGCAGTATTTT